These 22 T cell receptor beta chains were all obtained from the same sample, sequenced in a study of blood T cells in healthy people across ages. Alongside a J-beta primer mix, a sample-barcoded 5' primer served in a second PCR lasting about 7 to 11 cycles. TCRdb analysed the 5' RACE reads with MiXCR anew, one entry per CDR3 protein. The sample yields 1.5 million to 2 million distinct CDR3 sequences, about 50% seen once. Sequenced sample: blood. The receptors were gathered from a woman in her thirties or forties in good health.

The chain couples TRBV7-2 to TRBJ1-1; 7 nucleotides align to TRBD1. V lost 11 bases to trimming and J lost 0 bases; unmatched junction nucleotides: 3. Germline values: CDR1 SGHTA, CDR2 FQGNSA. This CDR3 comprises 12 residues. CDR3 region: CASGQLNTEAFF. The CDR3 DNA is TGTGCCTCGGGACAGCTGAACACTGAAGCTTTCTTT.

The rearrangement uses TRBV20-1 and TRBJ2-3; TRBD1 aligns across 10 bases. The CDR3 extends over 14 amino acids. The V gene end was trimmed by 6 bases and the J gene end by 4 bases; junction bases not matched to a gene: 7. The germline CDR1 and CDR2 sequences are DFQATT and SNEGSKA (reference sequence). Here the CDR3 DNA reads TGCAGTGCCAGGGACAGGGGTCCTCCAGATACGCAGTATTTT. It specifies CSARDRGPPDTQYF.

This clonotype was found a few times. The J gene is TRBJ1-6, the V gene TRBV27; no reliable D call. V lost 3 bases and J lost 5, with 8 bases in between. This CDR3 spans 14 amino acids. Germline values: CDR1 MNHEY, CDR2 SMNVEV (reference sequence). CDR3 DNA: TGTGCCAGCAGTTTTAGGGCCAATAATTCACCCCTCCACTTT. As protein: CASSFRANNSPLHF.

The V call is TRBV11-2, the J call TRBJ2-1, with 7 bases that match TRBD1. The V gene's germline CDR1 is SGHAT and CDR2 FQNNGV. J gave up 0 bases and V 6 bases, and 11 bases lay outside the gene matches. The CDR3 covers 17 residues. The CDR3, as DNA: TGTGCCAGCAGTTTCACACAGGGGCAAAGCTCCTACAATGAGCAGTTCTTC. This sequence encodes CASSFTQGQSSYNEQFF.

Notes on this clonotype: At one boundary the junction diverges from the germline segment, which might be a read error. The chain has TRBV4-3 and TRBJ2-5, with a tentative D call TRBD2 (5 bases). The germline V gene has CDR1 LGHNA and CDR2 YSLEER. This CDR3 comprises 14 residues. The CDR3 DNA reads as TGCGCCAGCAGCCAAGGATTCGGGGAAGAGACCCGGTACTTC. Protein: CASSQGFGEETRYF.

Only a few counts were recorded for this clonotype. The chain recombines TRBV4-2 with TRBJ1-2; D ambiguous. The CDR3 has 12 amino acids. The germline V gene has CDR1 LGHNA and CDR2 YNFKEQ. Trimming took off 7 bases at V and 7 bases at J, with 13 bases between the two ends. CDR3 DNA: TGTGCCAGCAAGGGCGTAGTTGGTGGCTACACCTTC. Translation gives CASKGVVGGYTF.

This CDR3 is CASSPQAREYTDTQYF. CDR3 sequence (DNA): TGCGCCAGCAGCCCCCAGGCCAGGGAGTACACAGATACGCAGTATTTT. This chain uses TRBV5-1 with TRBJ2-3; D could derive from TRBD1 or TRBD2 (5 bases each). Trimming cost V 4 bases and J 2 bases, with 17 bases left between them. The CDR3 spans 16 residues. Looked up from germline, CDR1 is SGHRS and CDR2 is YFSETQ.

This clonotype was observed a handful of times. The chain employs TRBV20-1 and TRBJ2-4, with 8 positions matching TRBD1. Losses at the gene ends were 6 bases for V and 0 bases for J; bases not matched to a gene: 10. This CDR3 has 16 residues. Germline V gives CDR1 DFQATT, CDR2 SNEGSKA (reference sequence). CDR3 coding DNA: TGCAGTGCCATCACCAGACAGGGGTCAGCCAAAAACATTCAGTACTTC. Protein: CSAITRQGSAKNIQYF.

This chain joins TRBV20-1 and TRBJ2-5; 10 bases map to TRBD2. V was pared by 4 bases and J by 2 bases, with 10 bases of the junction left unmatched. Looked up from germline, CDR1 is DFQATT and CDR2 is SNEGSKA (reference sequence). CDR3 length: 16 amino acids. The CDR3 spells CSANPGLARLQETQYF. The CDR3 DNA follows: TGCAGTGCTAATCCGGGACTAGCGCGACTACAAGAGACCCAGTACTTC.

This clonotype was seen a few times. This chain connects TRBV29-1 to TRBJ2-1; 11 bases fit TRBD1. CDR1 and CDR2 (germline): SQVTM, ANQGSEA. Unmatched junction bases numbered 5, after V lost 1 base and J lost 3 bases. The CDR3 extends over 16 amino acids. CDR3 in DNA: TGCAGCGTTGAAGGTACCGGGACAGGGGGCTACAATGAGCAGTTCTTC. Translation gives CSVEGTGTGGYNEQFF.

The chain couples TRBV28 to TRBJ1-2; 11 bases agree with TRBD1. CDR3 size: 15 residues. J gave up 3 bases and V 4 bases, and 4 bases lay outside the gene matches. The germline CDR1 and CDR2 sequences are MDHEN and SYDVKM. The CDR3 DNA is TGTGCCAGCAGTTCAGGACAGGGGGCAGACTATGGCTACACCTTC. As protein: CASSSGQGADYGYTF.

The chain carries TRBV20-1 and TRBJ2-1; a possible D gene is TRBD2 (7 bases). V was clipped by 4 bases and J by 4 bases, with 17 bases between them. The germline V gene encodes CDR1 DFQATT and CDR2 SNEGSKA (reference sequence). CDR3 length equals 15 residues. CDR3 loop: CSAKGEGGAYNEQFF. In DNA, the CDR3 is TGCAGTGCTAAAGGGGAGGGGGGGGCTTACAATGAGCAGTTCTTC.

The chain links TRBV6-2 or TRBV6-3 to TRBJ2-5, with D perhaps matching TRBD2 (5 bases). This CDR3 comprises 15 residues. Trimming took 7 bases from V and 5 from J, leaving 20 bases between them. Germline lookup yields CDR1 MNHEY and CDR2 SVGEGT. The CDR3 sequence: CASTDTGTRRETQYF. As DNA, the CDR3 is TGTGCCAGCACCGACACGGGAACTCGTCGGGAGACCCAGTACTTC.

The V call is TRBV27, the J call TRBJ1-2, with 7 positions matching TRBD1. Germline-derived CDR1 and CDR2 are MNHEY and SMNVEV (reference sequence). J gave up 6 bases and V 5 bases, and 21 bases lay outside the gene matches. This CDR3 spans 18 amino acids. DNA of the CDR3: TGTGCCAGCAGTCGAATTTTAGGTACAGGGGCGTCCGCGAATGGCTACACCTTC. Its protein product is CASSRILGTGASANGYTF.

This clonotype showed up just a few times. The chain employs TRBV10-3 and TRBJ1-2; D not resolved. Germline-derived CDR1 and CDR2 are ENHRY and SYGVKD. Deletions cut 9 bases from V and 4 bases from J, with 12 bases between. The CDR3 is made up of 12 amino acids. The CDR3 spells CAIREKAYGYTF. CDR3 DNA sequence: TGTGCCATTAGAGAGAAGGCCTATGGCTACACCTTC.

The rearrangement joins TRBV20-1 to TRBJ2-7; 8 bases line up with TRBD1. The CDR3 is 12 amino acids. Per germline, CDR1 DFQATT and CDR2 SNEGSKA (reference sequence). V trimming: 8 bases; J trimming: 5 bases; junction bases outside the gene matches: 8. The CDR3 spells CSPLDREDEQYF. CDR3 in DNA: TGCAGTCCCCTGGACAGGGAAGACGAGCAGTACTTC.

This clonotype has a handful of counts. This chain connects TRBV5-1 to TRBJ2-6; D is uncertain. The V gene's germline CDR1 is SGHRS and CDR2 YFSETQ. CDR3 length equals 16 residues. V was trimmed by 4 bases and J by 0 bases, leaving 11 bases between them. CDR3 amino acids: CASSLTQSSGANVLTF. The CDR3 nucleotides read TGCGCCAGCAGCCTAACCCAGAGCTCTGGGGCCAACGTCCTGACTTTC.

The V gene is TRBV12-3 or TRBV12-4, the J gene TRBJ2-3; TRBD2 matches at 7 bases. This CDR3 is 14 amino acids long. Trimming cost V 7 bases and J 5 bases; bases outside gene matches: 9. The CDR3 protein is CASTAGLYGDTQYF. The CDR3 DNA reads TGTGCCAGCACCGCGGGACTATACGGAGATACGCAGTATTTT.

The genes are TRBV7-3 and TRBJ2-3, with 13 bases aligning to TRBD2. The V gene's germline CDR1 is SGHTA and CDR2 FQGTGA. Trimming removed 5 bases from V and 0 bases from J; junction bases left unmatched: 5. The CDR3 is made up of 17 amino acids. CDR3 amino acids: CASSPGTSGTSTDTQYF. The CDR3 DNA reads as TGTGCCAGCAGCCCAGGGACTAGCGGGACTAGCACAGATACGCAGTATTTT.

The chain combines TRBV6-5 with TRBJ1-4; tentative D call: TRBD1 (6 bases). Looked up from germline, CDR1 is MNHEY and CDR2 is SVGAGI. The CDR3 is 14 residues long. Trimming shortened V by 2 bases and J by 8 bases, and 12 bases separated the two germline ends. The CDR3 region has the DNA TGTGCCAGCAGTTACGCCGGGGGGCCGGAAAAACTGTTTTTT. This sequence encodes CASSYAGGPEKLFF.

Worth noting for this clonotype: This may stem from a read error, because a much larger clone lies one nucleotide away. The chain carries TRBV28 and TRBJ2-1; no clear D gene. CDR1 MDHEN and CDR2 SYDVKM come from the germline V gene. Trimming took 3 bases from V and 10 from J, leaving 10 bases between them. The CDR3 consists of 12 residues. The CDR3: CASSFPWYEQFF. Written as DNA, the CDR3 is TGTGCCAGCAGTTTCCCTTGGTACGAGCAGTTCTTC.

Points on this clonotype: At one of its ends the junction is not consistent with the germline gene, which may arise from a read error. The chain carries TRBV7-9 and TRBJ2-3, with D maybe TRBD1 (6 bases). Germline lookup yields CDR1 SEHNR and CDR2 FQNEAQ (reference sequence). This CDR3 comprises 16 residues. CDR3 nucleotide sequence: TGTGCCAGCAGCTTGGGACAAGTTGGGGGCACGGATACGCAGTATTTT. It is translated as CASSLGQVGGTDTQYF.